This T cell receptor beta chain was captured in a study of blood T cell repertoires in COVID-19. On the study more broadly: Material from acute and convalescent COVID-19 was sourced from the United States, Italy and Spain.

This clone occurred once. Authors' processing steps: Nucleated cell counts were estimated from reference gene primer amplification. Produced via immunoSEQ multiplex PCR; TCRdb's table is partial and in-frame only. V and J calls and clone size follow that table, whereas D and trimming were derived from the DNA. The sample lists about 220,000 clones, 82% occurring once. Individuals aged roughly 18 to 100 years were recruited from approximately 24 US areas. The clonotype comes from a woman between 55 and 75 years old who had recovered from COVID-19. The sample comprised PBMCs or T cells enriched from blood (not recorded which).

In nucleotides, the CDR3 is TGTGCCAGTAGGGAGGGGGCGGGTCAGCCCCAGCATTTT. This gives the protein CASREGAGQPQHF. The chain links TRBV19 to TRBJ1-5; 7 bases map to TRBD1. The CDR3 has 13 amino acids. The junction had 5 bases not matched to a gene; V was cut back by 6 bases and J by 6 bases. Germline V lookup: CDR1 LNHDA, CDR2 SQIVND (reference sequence).